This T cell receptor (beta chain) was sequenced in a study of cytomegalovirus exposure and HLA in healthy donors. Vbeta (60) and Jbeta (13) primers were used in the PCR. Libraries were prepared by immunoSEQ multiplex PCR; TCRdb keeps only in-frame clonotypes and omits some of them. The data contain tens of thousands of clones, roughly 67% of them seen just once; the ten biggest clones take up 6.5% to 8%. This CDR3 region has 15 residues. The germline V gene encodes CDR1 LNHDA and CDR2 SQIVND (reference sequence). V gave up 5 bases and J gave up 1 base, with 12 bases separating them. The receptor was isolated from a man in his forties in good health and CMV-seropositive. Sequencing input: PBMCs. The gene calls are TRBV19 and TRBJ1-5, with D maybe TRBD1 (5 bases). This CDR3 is CASSSRGASNQPQHF. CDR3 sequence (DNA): TGTGCCAGTAGTTCTAGGGGCGCAAGCAATCAGCCCCAGCATTTT.